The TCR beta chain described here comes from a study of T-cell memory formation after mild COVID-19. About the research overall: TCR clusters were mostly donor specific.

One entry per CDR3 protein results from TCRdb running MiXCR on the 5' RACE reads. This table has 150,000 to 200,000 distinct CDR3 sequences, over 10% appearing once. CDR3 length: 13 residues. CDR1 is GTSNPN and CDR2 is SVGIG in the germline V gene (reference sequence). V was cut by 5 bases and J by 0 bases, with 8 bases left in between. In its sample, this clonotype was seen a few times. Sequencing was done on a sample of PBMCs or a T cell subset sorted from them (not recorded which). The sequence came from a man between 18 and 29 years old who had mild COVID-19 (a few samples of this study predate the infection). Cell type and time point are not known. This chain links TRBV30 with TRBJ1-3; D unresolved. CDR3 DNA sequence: TGTGCCTGGGATACCTCCTCTGGAAACACCATATATTTT. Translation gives CAWDTSSGNTIYF. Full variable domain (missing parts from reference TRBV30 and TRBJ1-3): SQTIHQWPATLVQPVGSPLSLECTVEGTSNPNLYWYRQAAGRGLQLLFYSVGIGQISSEVPQNLSASRPQDRQFILSSKKLLLSDSGFYLCAWDTSSGNTIYFGEGSWLTVV.